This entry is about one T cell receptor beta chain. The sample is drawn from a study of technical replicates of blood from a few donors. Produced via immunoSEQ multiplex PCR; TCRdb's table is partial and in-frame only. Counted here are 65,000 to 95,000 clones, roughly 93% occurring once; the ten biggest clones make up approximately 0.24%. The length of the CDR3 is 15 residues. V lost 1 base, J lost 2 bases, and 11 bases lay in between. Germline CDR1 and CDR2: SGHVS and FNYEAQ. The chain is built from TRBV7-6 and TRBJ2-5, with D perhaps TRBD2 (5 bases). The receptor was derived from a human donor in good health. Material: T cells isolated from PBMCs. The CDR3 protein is CASSLVFLAQETQYF. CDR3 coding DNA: TGTGCCAGCAGCTTAGTTTTCCTAGCTCAAGAGACCCAGTACTTC.